This TCR beta chain comes out of a study of CD8 T cells in Susac syndrome. CDR1 is SQVTM, CDR2 ANQGSEA, per germline. The CDR3 consists of 12 residues. Trimming removed 6 bases from V and 5 bases from J; junction bases left unmatched: 6. When the RNA was reverse transcribed, random hexamers were used with an input of about 0.5 to 1 ug. Across 54 Vbeta and 13 Jbeta, immunoSEQ multiplex PCR amplified TCR beta CDR3. TCRdb redid the calling of the immunoSEQ multiplex PCR reads with MiXCR, one entry per CDR3 protein. In the table there are some 150,000 distinct CDR3 sequences, nearly 97% of which are singletons. The sequenced target, TCR beta, came from blood CD8+ and CD4+ T cells. All included Susac syndrome patients satisfied recently defined diagnostic criteria for definite or probable disease.

The chain employs TRBV29-1 and TRBJ2-5; the match to TRBD2 covers 7 bases. The source is a human donor with Susac syndrome. The sample was CD4+ T cells from PBMCs. The CDR3 protein is CSVRRGLETQYF. CDR3 in DNA: TGCAGCGTCCGGCGGGGGTTGGAGACCCAGTACTTC.